Each of the 24 T cell receptor beta chains below was sequenced from the same sample in a study of spatial heterogeneity in lung cancer. Regarding time point: sample taken at primary tumor resection. The sequenced material consisted of unsorted whole RNA from tumor, nontumor lung or frozen PBMC. One entry per CDR3 protein, called by TCRdb with MiXCR from the 5' RACE reads. This sample has roughly 4,800 distinct CDR3 sequences, with around 20% found just once. The sample consisted of normal lung tissue next to the tumor, taken at surgery. All receptors come from a male donor with early-stage non-small cell lung cancer.

This clonotype was observed a handful of times. This beta chain lies outside the target of a library built for alpha chains; its clone size means little. The chain is built from TRBV4-1 and TRBJ2-3, with 12 bases aligning to TRBD2. CDR1 is MGHRA, CDR2 YSYEKL, per germline. The CDR3 length is 17 residues. Germline trimming cut 0 bases from V and 4 bases from J; bases unmatched to any gene: 5. In nucleotides, the CDR3 is TGCGCCAGCAGCCAAGAACTAGCGGGAGGATATGCAGATACGCAGTATTTT. Protein: CASSQELAGGYADTQYF.

There are many counts of this clonotype. For a library built for alpha chains, this beta chain is a stray read; little rests on its size. The chain links TRBV21-1 to TRBJ2-1; TRBD2, the table's D call, was not compared with the DNA. TRBV21-1 is a listed pseudogene. The CDR3 runs to 20 residues. The CDR3 spells CASSKGGEERLVSSYNEQFF. DNA for the CDR3: TGTGCCAGCAGCAAAGGAGGAGAAGAGAGACTAGTCAGCTCCTACAATGAGCAGTTCTTC.

In its sample, this clonotype ranks as medium-sized. This beta chain is off target for a library built for alpha chains, so its abundance means little. The J gene is TRBJ1-6, the V gene TRBV28; 8 bases are shared with TRBD1. The CDR3 is 14 residues long. With V trimmed by 5 bases and J by 7 bases, 4 bases remained unmatched. CDR1 is MDHEN, CDR2 SYDVKM, per germline. The CDR3 DNA is TGTGCCAGCAGTACGGGGACAGGCAATTCACCCCTCCACTTT. Translation gives CASSTGTGNSPLHF. Based on the CDR3 plus reference TRBV28 and TRBJ1-6, the full variable domain is DVKVTQSSRYLVKRTGEKVFLECVQDMDHENMFWYRQDPGLGLRLIYFSYDVKMKEKGDIPEGYSVSREKKERFSLILESASTNQTSMYLCASSTGTGNSPLHFGNGTRLTVT.

By proportion, this clonotype is medium-sized (0.01 to 0.1%). The library was designed around alpha chains, so this beta chain is a stray read whose abundance carries little weight. The rearrangement joins TRBV24-1 to TRBJ2-1; 10 nucleotides match TRBD1. The ends lost 3 bases at V and 9 bases at J; junction bases unmatched: 10. CDR3 length equals 16 residues. Germline V gene lookup returns CDR1 KGHDR and CDR2 SFDVKD. The CDR3 DNA sequence: TGTGCCACCAGTGATACCGACAGGGGGCGCAGGGGTGAGCAGTTCTTC. Translated, it gives CATSDTDRGRRGEQFF.

This clonotype was seen a handful of times. This beta chain represents an off-target read in a library built for alpha chains; its size is of limited meaning. The chain couples TRBV29-1 to TRBJ2-7; 7 bases are shared with TRBD2. V shed 3 bases and J 3 bases; nucleotides not matched to a gene: 5. Germline values: CDR1 SQVTM, CDR2 ANQGSEA. The CDR3 is made up of 13 amino acids. The CDR3, as DNA: TGCAGCGTTGAGATCGGGGGGAACTACGAGCAGTACTTC. It codes for CSVEIGGNYEQYF.

As concerns this clonotype: Since the library was made to target alpha chains, this beta chain is a stray read and its abundance is not meaningful. The CDR3 sequence is CASSRPGGNQPQHF. The CDR3 DNA follows: TGTGCCAGCAGCAGACCTGGCGGCAATCAGCCCCAGCATTTT. The chain joins TRBV6-5 to TRBJ1-5; D uncertain. Trimming left V 6 bases short and J 2 bases short, with 11 bases between. Germline CDR1 is MNHEY and CDR2 is SVGAGI. The length of the CDR3 is 14 residues.

The sample holds a few counts of this clonotype. This beta chain turned up in a library designed for alpha chains; as an off-target read, its abundance says little. The V gene is TRBV7-9, the J gene TRBJ1-2; D gene uncertain. The CDR3 spans 11 residues. Germline V gives CDR1 SEHNR, CDR2 FQNEAQ (reference sequence). Deletions cut 2 bases from V and 8 bases from J, with 6 bases between. The CDR3 DNA follows: TGTGCCAGCAGCTTACGGGAAGGCTACACCTTC. Translating gives CASSLREGYTF. Full variable domain (outside the CDR3, taken from reference TRBV7-9 and TRBJ1-2): DTGVSQNPRHKITKRGQNVTFRCDPISEHNRLYWYRQTLGQGPEFLTYFQNEAQLEKSRLLSDRFSAERPKGSFSTLEIQRTEQGDSAMYLCASSLREGYTFGSGTRLTVV.

By share of the sample, this clonotype is medium-sized. A read error may produce the germline difference seen at one junction end. A library made for alpha chains picked up this beta chain off target, so its size means little. Here the CDR3 reads CASSDRTSANEKLFF. CDR3 sequence (DNA): TGTGCTAGCAGCGATCGTACCTCGGCCAATGAAAAACTGTTTTTT. The rearrangement links TRBV7-7 to TRBJ1-4; D remains unclear. Germline assignment: CDR1 SSHAT and CDR2 FNYEAQ (reference sequence). The CDR3 spans 15 residues. The full variable domain, completed using reference TRBV7-7 and TRBJ1-4, is GAGVSQSPRYKVTKRGQDVTLRCDPISSHATLYWYQQALGQGPEFLTYFNYEAQPDKSGLPSDRFSAERPEGSISTLTIQRTEQRDSAMYRCASSDRTSANEKLFFGSGTQLSVL.

This clonotype is medium-sized within its sample. As an off-target read in a library built for alpha chains, this beta chain has a frequency of little significance. As DNA, the CDR3 is TGTGCCAGCACCCCCGGGGGGAGCTCCTACAATGAGCAGTTCTTC. Amino acids: CASTPGGSSYNEQFF. The chain joins TRBV7-2 to TRBJ2-1; 7 nucleotides align to TRBD2. The germline gives CDR1 SGHTA, CDR2 FQGNSA. V shed 7 bases and J 0 bases; nucleotides not matched to a gene: 6. This CDR3 comprises 15 residues.

This clonotype is judged medium-sized (0.01 to 0.1%). Found in a library prepared for alpha chains, this beta chain is an off-target read, and its abundance has little meaning. In DNA form, the CDR3 reads TGCGCCAGCAGCCCCGGACAGGGTATTTCCTACGAGCAGTACGTC. Translated, it gives CASSPGQGISYEQYV. The V and J genes are TRBV5-1 and TRBJ2-7; 8 nucleotides agree with TRBD1. This CDR3 is 15 amino acids long. Trimming cost V 4 bases and J 1 base; bases outside gene matches: 7. Germline V gene lookup returns CDR1 SGHRS and CDR2 YFSETQ.

Concerning this clonotype: The library was designed around alpha chains, so this beta chain is a stray read whose abundance carries little weight. V gene TRBV12-3 or TRBV12-4 combines with J gene TRBJ1-6; D perhaps matches TRBD1 (5 bases). Trimming took 6 bases from V and 5 from J, leaving 8 bases between them. The CDR3 loop spans 13 amino acids. The CDR3 coding sequence is TGTGCCAGCAGGCGGGGCGATAATTCACCCCTCCACTTT. Translated: CASRRGDNSPLHF.

This clonotype came up many times. Since the library was made to target alpha chains, this beta chain is a stray read and its abundance is not meaningful. The chain combines TRBV12-3 or TRBV12-4 with TRBJ2-3; TRBD2 aligns across 8 bases. This CDR3 has 14 amino acids. J lost 4 bases, V lost 7 bases, and 7 bases had no gene match. The CDR3 DNA follows: TGTGCCAGCACTTCGAGCGGGGGCCCAGATACGCAGTATTTT. This translates into CASTSSGGPDTQYF.

This clonotype is labeled medium-sized. With the library built for alpha chains, this beta chain is off target and its frequency is not meaningful. CDR3 DNA: TGCGCCAGCAGCCAAGATCCGGGTCAGCCCCAGCATTTT. Amino acids: CASSQDPGQPQHF. The chain links TRBV4-1 to TRBJ1-5; D remains unclear. The CDR3 length is 13 residues. V was pared by 0 bases and J by 6 bases, with 6 bases between. CDR1 and CDR2 from the germline V gene are MGHRA and YSYEKL.

Notes on this clonotype: This beta chain turned up in a library designed for alpha chains; as an off-target read, its abundance says little. V is TRBV25-1 and J is TRBJ1-2; no clear D gene. V lost 3 bases and J 2 bases, leaving 7 bases between the germline ends. Germline CDR1 reads MGHDK; CDR2 reads SYGVNS. The CDR3 covers 13 residues. The CDR3 loop reads CASSEQTNYGYTF. Here the CDR3 DNA reads TGTGCCAGCAGTGAGCAGACAAACTATGGCTACACCTTC.

This clonotype has a handful of counts. This beta chain was picked up by a library intended for alpha chains and is off target, so its count carries little meaning. This chain uses TRBV6-1 with TRBJ2-5; the D gene is possibly TRBD2 (5 bases). V lost 0 bases and J lost 5, with 16 bases in between. CDR3 length: 16 amino acids. Germline assignment: CDR1 MNHNS and CDR2 SASEGT. DNA of the CDR3: TGTGCCAGCAGTGAAGCGCTTCAAACGGGGAAGGAGACCCAGTACTTC. It encodes CASSEALQTGKETQYF.

Judged by abundance, this clonotype is medium-sized. Little can be read into the size of this beta chain, an off-target read in a library designed for alpha chains. V gene TRBV7-9 combines with J gene TRBJ2-3, with 10 bases that match TRBD1. Germline trimming cut 0 bases from V and 3 bases from J; bases unmatched to any gene: 3. The CDR3 runs 16 residues. Germline V lookup: CDR1 SEHNR, CDR2 FQNEAQ (reference sequence). In DNA, the CDR3 is TGTGCCAGCAGCTTAGCGACAGGGGGCGCGACAGATACGCAGTATTTT. Protein product: CASSLATGGATDTQYF.

Regarding this clonotype: This beta chain was picked up by a library intended for alpha chains and is off target, so its count carries little meaning. The CDR3 reads CASRPQVGELFF. As DNA, the CDR3 is TGTGCCAGCAGACCCCAAGTCGGGGAGCTGTTTTTT. This sequence joins TRBV7-2 and TRBJ2-2; D unresolved. Germline V lookup: CDR1 SGHTA, CDR2 FQGNSA. The ends were cut back, 6 bases at V and 7 bases at J, with 9 bases in the middle. The CDR3 has 12 residues.

This clonotype is medium-sized in the sample. A library made for alpha chains picked up this beta chain off target, so its size means little. The V gene is TRBV6-6, the J gene TRBJ1-1; 7 nucleotides line up with TRBD1. V lost 6 bases, J lost 0 bases, and 4 bases stayed unmatched. The CDR3 length is 14 residues. The germline CDR1 and CDR2 sequences are MNHNY and SVGAGI (reference sequence). This chain's CDR3 is CASSSGGLNTEAFF. As DNA, the CDR3 is TGTGCCAGCAGCTCAGGGGGTCTGAACACTGAAGCTTTCTTT.

This clonotype is medium-sized by share. This beta chain appears as a stray read in a library generated for alpha chains; its size is not informative. This chain links TRBV14 with TRBJ1-1, with 7 bases aligning to TRBD1. Losses at the gene ends were 4 bases for V and 4 bases for J; bases not matched to a gene: 9. The CDR3 covers 15 residues. Germline loops: CDR1 SGHDN, CDR2 FVKESK. The CDR3 reads CASSPRQGSGTEAFF. The CDR3 coding sequence is TGTGCCAGCAGCCCGCGACAGGGTTCGGGCACTGAAGCTTTCTTT.

This clonotype was seen at least ten times. Because this beta chain is a stray read in a library intended to capture alpha chains, its abundance should not be given much weight. J is TRBJ2-2 and V is TRBV5-1; TRBD1 agrees at 10 bases. This CDR3 has 16 residues. V lost 0 bases and J lost 5; bases outside the gene matches: 4. Germline V gives CDR1 SGHRS, CDR2 YFSETQ. CDR3 residues: CASSLVPGQGTGELFF. In DNA, the CDR3 is TGCGCCAGCAGCTTGGTCCCGGGACAGGGGACCGGGGAGCTGTTTTTT.

In this sample, this clonotype turned up many times. Within a library made for alpha chains, this beta chain is off target, and its count is uninformative. The chain has TRBV7-2 and TRBJ2-5; D may be TRBD2 (6 bases). CDR3 length: 14 residues. With 5 bases removed from V and 1 base from J, the gap between germline ends came to 11 bases. Looked up from germline, CDR1 is SGHTA and CDR2 is FQGNSA. CDR3 coding DNA: TGTGCCAGCAGCCAAGGCGGGACCCAAGAGACCCAGTACTTC. Amino acid sequence: CASSQGGTQETQYF.

By sample fraction, this clonotype is medium-sized. This beta chain is an unintended read in a library built for alpha chains; its size means little. CDR3 sequence: CASSTANTGELFF. The CDR3 DNA reads as TGTGCCAGCTCTACGGCGAACACCGGGGAGCTGTTTTTT. V is TRBV6-6 and J is TRBJ2-2; D is undetermined. In germline, CDR1 is MNHNY, CDR2 SVGAGI (reference sequence). Trimming removed 8 bases at V and 0 bases at J, with 7 bases between. The CDR3 contains 13 residues.

This clonotype is medium-sized (0.01 to 0.1%) by share. This beta chain appears as a stray read in a library generated for alpha chains; its size is not informative. The CDR3 nucleotides read TGCAGCGTTGGGGTGAACCAAGAGACCCAGTACTTC. Translation gives CSVGVNQETQYF. The chain combines TRBV29-1 with TRBJ2-5, with D unclear. Per germline, CDR1 SQVTM and CDR2 ANQGSEA. The V and J ends lost 4 bases and 0 bases respectively, with 6 bases between them. The CDR3 loop spans 12 amino acids.

In its sample, this clonotype ranks as medium-sized. This beta chain turned up in a library designed for alpha chains; as an off-target read, its abundance says little. This rearrangement joins TRBV20-1 to TRBJ2-1; D remains ambiguous. CDR1 is DFQATT, CDR2 SNEGSKA, per germline (reference sequence). V was trimmed by 2 bases and J by 5 bases, leaving 7 bases between them. The CDR3 covers 12 residues. CDR3 region: CSARPRNNEQFF. The CDR3 bases are TGCAGTGCTAGACCCAGGAACAATGAGCAGTTCTTC.